These 10 T cell receptor beta chains came from one sample sequenced in a study of T cells expressing NK-cell markers. Reanalyzing the 5' RACE reads, TCRdb keeps one entry per CDR3 protein, without DNA. The sample data list over 100,000 distinct CDR3 sequences. Sequencing was done on a sample of blood T cells: a sorted CD56 or NKG2C T cell subset, CD4+ or CD8+ T cells, or bulk PBMC T cells (not recorded which). These TCRs come from a woman between 18 and 69 years old in good health.

This chain links TRBV7-9 with TRBJ2-5. This CDR3 comprises 13 residues. CDR1 is SEHNR, CDR2 FQNEAQ, per germline (reference sequence). The CDR3 here is CASSAPSQETQYF.

The chain is built from TRBV30 and TRBJ1-1; checking the TCRdb D call of TRBD1 is not possible without DNA. Germline values: CDR1 GTSNPN, CDR2 SVGIG (reference sequence). The length of the CDR3 is 11 residues. CDR3 amino acids: CAWDITGEAFF.

CDR3 residues: CASPGLAGAPEQFF. This sequence joins TRBV7-9 and TRBJ2-1; TCRdb designates TRBD2, a call that cannot be tested without DNA. This CDR3 comprises 14 residues. CDR1 is SEHNR and CDR2 is FQNEAQ in the germline V gene (reference sequence).

The rearrangement uses TRBV20-1 and TRBJ2-3. This CDR3 has 16 amino acids. The germline V gene has CDR1 DFQATT and CDR2 SNEGSKA (reference sequence). Here the CDR3 reads CSARVLPELSTDTQYF.

The CDR3 reads CASSVGTGSEQYF. The J gene is TRBJ2-7, the V gene TRBV9; TCRdb names TRBD1, which stays unverified in the absence of DNA. The CDR3 is 13 amino acids. From germline, CDR1 is SGDLS and CDR2 YYNGEE.

The genes are TRBV27 and TRBJ2-7; TCRdb lists TRBD1, though no DNA is available to test this call. This CDR3 spans 14 amino acids. Per the germline V gene, CDR1 is MNHEY and CDR2 is SMNVEV (reference sequence). CDR3 region: CASSLGQSSYEQYF.

This rearrangement joins TRBV28 to TRBJ2-1; the D call of TRBD1 rests on TCRdb alone, since no DNA is present to check it. Germline-derived CDR1 and CDR2 are MDHEN and SYDVKM. This CDR3 has 15 residues. CDR3 region: CASSLPSKGSNEQFF.

The rearrangement links TRBV7-2 to TRBJ1-5. Germline CDR1 reads SGHTA; CDR2 reads FQGNSA. The CDR3 length is 16 residues. CDR3: CASSLEGYTSNQPQHF.

The chain has TRBV29-1 and TRBJ2-4. The CDR3 totals 11 residues. Germline CDR1 is SQVTM and CDR2 is ANQGSEA. The CDR3 protein is CSVPKGNIQYF.

The V call is TRBV10-2, the J call TRBJ2-5; TCRdb gives TRBD1 as the D gene, but with no DNA this cannot be confirmed. The CDR3 has 15 residues. From germline, CDR1 is WSHSY and CDR2 SAAADI. This CDR3 reads CASSDMGAVAETQYF.